One T cell receptor (beta chain) is described in this entry. This specimen comes from a study of blood T cell repertoires in COVID-19. After removal of 4 bases from V and 2 bases from J, the junction contained 12 bases not matched to a gene. CDR3 length equals 16 residues. Germline V gene data show CDR1 as SGDLS and CDR2 as YYNGEE. Libraries were prepared by immunoSEQ multiplex PCR; TCRdb keeps only in-frame clonotypes and omits some of them. The sample holds hundreds of thousands of clones, 90% seen once. The source of this sequence is a woman between 40 and 50 years old with COVID-19, enrolled during active disease. This chain connects TRBV9 to TRBJ2-7; 7 positions agree with TRBD1. The sample was peripheral blood. The CDR3 region is CASSFRQGAPPYEQYF. CDR3 sequence (DNA): TGTGCCAGCAGCTTTAGACAGGGCGCCCCACCCTACGAGCAGTACTTC.